This record concerns one TCR beta chain sequence. Its antigen remains undetermined. One base away there is no much larger clone; base qualities are not given. The source of the sample is a study of blood T cells in healthy people across ages (dated by TCRdb to about 2015). For the study in its entirety: In model experiments, template switching captured about one uniquely barcoded TCR beta cDNA molecule for every two T cells. To track age-related changes in TCR beta repertoire diversity, the study relied on deep sequencing normalized with unique cDNA molecular identifiers. Four age groups were formed from the donors: young (average about 15 years), middle-aged (just under 40), aged (roughly 58) and long-lived (roughly 81). To avoid experimental bias, donors of different ages were spread randomly across the sequencing lanes. For two donors (one aged 18 to 30 and one aged 80 or older), the study analyzed two additional independent replicas of 1 million unique cDNA reads from the same blood draw.

Receptor libraries were prepared by 5' RACE. The run used an Illumina HiSeq 2500. A second roughly 6 to 11 cycle PCR used a sample-barcoded 5' primer and a J-beta primer mix. A unique molecular identifier was introduced onto each TCR beta cDNA molecule by a template-switch 5' adaptor carrying 12 random nucleotides. Each sample yielded at least 3 million CDR3-containing paired-end reads. The Mint cDNA synthesis kit, primed by a TRBC-specific oligonucleotide, was used to synthesize first-strand cDNA from all RNA. Following uracil-DNA glycosylase treatment, a first 18-cycle PCR with universal primers M1SS and BC2_uni_R was performed on all cDNA. From the authors' description of their analysis: Each sample was normalized by randomly selecting 1 million high-quality reads, each carrying a distinct molecular identifier. Reads with shared molecular identifiers were discarded instead of being binned into consensus sequences. MiTCR, run with a Q25 quality threshold and the strictest error-elimination algorithm, handled CDR3 identification, clonotype clustering and error correction. Lower-bound total TCR beta diversity was estimated with a nonparametric unseen species model using Euler transformation. TCRdb ran its own pipeline on the public reads, namely fastp trimming at Q25 and MiXCR clone calling, and kept in-frame beta chains. Each CDR3 protein gets just one entry, which takes the most common genes and DNA from the rows behind it. The V and J calls, along with clone size, are taken from TCRdb and not from the paper's own processing. This sample has around 1.5 million distinct CDR3 sequences in its table, and approximately 63% of those were observed once. About 6.3% of the sample is in the top ten clones.

Donors were around 37 systemically healthy Caucasian individuals from Russia aged roughly 6 to 100 years. Ten milliliters of peripheral blood were drawn from each donor into EDTA-treated Vacutainer tubes. PBMCs were isolated by Ficoll-Paque density-gradient centrifugation, with at least 7 million obtained per sample. Total RNA, at least 6 micrograms per sample, was extracted from PBMCs with Trizol reagent. For every donor, an aliquot of PBMCs went through flow cytometry to measure the percentages of naive CD45RAhigh/CD27high T cells. The germline V gene specifies SGHVS as CDR1 and FNYEAQ as CDR2. From cysteine to phenylalanine, the CDR3 is 15 amino acids long. Solely the CDR3 DNA is kept, with 45 bases framed from the first base. V loses 4 bases of germline sequence and J loses 2 bases, and the interval between the two ends is 13 bases. Results and caveats for the whole study, not just this receptor: Observed TCR beta diversity per million T cells fell roughly linearly with age, and a significant reduction was already apparent by age about 38. Total diversity estimates from one million sequenced T cells were considered lower bounds and underestimates. Since profiling was done on bulk unsorted PBMCs, naive and antigen-experienced compartments could not be conclusively compared. The percentage of naive T cells measured by flow cytometry correlated strongly with observed TCR beta diversity. Because donor CMV infection status was unknown, age-related changes in expanded clonotypes were potentially confounded. Compared with the aged group, more naive CD4+ T cells, fewer expanded clones and increased TCR diversity were shown by the long-lived group, suggesting age selection.

Sample: blood. The source of this sequence is a man younger than 30 in good health. The V gene is TRBV7-6 and the J gene is TRBJ2-3; the D region may be TRBD1 or TRBD2, each matching 5 bases equally. The nucleotide sequence is given as TGTGCCAGCAGCTCCCGGGGCCAAATCACAGATACGCAGTATTTT. It translates to CASSSRGQITDTQYF.